These 31 T cell receptor beta chains share one sample of origin, sequenced in a study of control samples from healthy donors and cancer patients (dated by TCRdb to about 2020). Library method: the immunoSEQ multiplex PCR assay. In TCRdb, the immuneACCESS table is reduced to in-frame sequences with V and J assigned. These tables do not hold every clone; where another copy was compared, an unresolved V gene accounts for under half, and the others remain unexplained. The table for this sample lists about 250,000 clones; around 80% of them were counted only once. More than 10% of the sample is held by the ten biggest clonotypes. Sequenced material: PBMCs. The receptors originated from an older woman with lung cancer.

This clone was observed a single time. This chain joins TRBV7-9 and TRBJ2-1; TRBD2 matches at 11 bases. J gave up 7 bases and V 2 bases, and 13 bases lay outside the gene matches. Germline values: CDR1 SEHNR, CDR2 FQNEAQ (reference sequence). CDR3 length equals 18 residues. CDR3: CASSLPFRLAGFINEQFF. The CDR3 DNA reads as TGTGCCAGCAGCTTACCCTTCCGACTAGCGGGATTTATAAATGAGCAGTTCTTC.

The chain employs TRBV19 and TRBJ2-7; 8 bases map to TRBD1. Germline trimming cut 8 bases from V and 3 bases from J; bases unmatched to any gene: 6. Germline assignment: CDR1 LNHDA and CDR2 SQIVND (reference sequence). The CDR3 consists of 13 residues. CDR3 DNA sequence: TGTGCCAGTGGACAGGGTGGGTACTACGAGCAGTACTTC. Amino acids: CASGQGGYYEQYF.

V and J are TRBV5-4 and TRBJ1-1, with 9 bases that match TRBD1. Germline-derived CDR1 and CDR2 are SGHNT and YYREEE (reference sequence). Trimming at V came to 5 bases and at J to 1 base, leaving 3 bases not matched to a gene. The CDR3 consists of 14 residues. The CDR3 DNA reads as TGTGCCAGCAGGCCGGGACAGGGGAACACTGAAGCTTTCTTT. Amino acid sequence: CASRPGQGNTEAFF.

The genes are TRBV15 and TRBJ1-2; D is ambiguous. V was pared by 3 bases and J by 3 bases, with 5 bases between. The germline V gene has CDR1 LNHNV and CDR2 YYDKDF (reference sequence). The CDR3 is made up of 12 amino acids. CDR3 loop: CATSRDHYGYTF. DNA of the CDR3: TGTGCCACCAGCAGGGACCACTATGGCTACACCTTC.

V and J are TRBV9 and TRBJ1-5; no clear D gene. V was clipped by 0 bases and J by 7 bases, with 8 bases between them. The CDR3 is 13 residues long. CDR1 SGDLS and CDR2 YYNGEE come from the germline V gene. The CDR3 DNA sequence: TGTGCCAGCAGCGTAGCTGGGCTCCAGCCCCAGCATTTT. Protein sequence: CASSVAGLQPQHF.

J is TRBJ2-3 and V is TRBV10-3, with 10 bases lining up with TRBD1. Germline V gene data show CDR1 as ENHRY and CDR2 as SYGVKD. V trimming: 2 bases; J trimming: 5 bases; junction bases outside the gene matches: 4. The length of the CDR3 is 15 residues. In DNA, the CDR3 is TGTGCCATCAGTGAGGGGGGACAGGGGAAAGATACGCAGTATTTT. As protein: CAISEGGQGKDTQYF.

This clone has a handful of counts. The chain couples TRBV4-1 to TRBJ1-2; 7 positions match TRBD1. Trimming removed 4 bases from V and 3 bases from J; junction bases left unmatched: 8. The CDR3 contains 15 residues. The V gene's germline CDR1 is MGHRA and CDR2 YSYEKL. CDR3 DNA: TGCGCCAGCAGCCCATTACAGGGGATCGACTATGGCTACACCTTC. Translating gives CASSPLQGIDYGYTF.

This clone was recorded only once. This chain connects TRBV5-4 to TRBJ2-5, with 7 bases that match TRBD1. The CDR3 loop spans 16 amino acids. J was trimmed by 1 base and V by 0 bases; bases with no gene match: 6. Germline V CDR1 and CDR2: SGHNT, YYREEE (reference sequence). Here the CDR3 reads CASSLGKGTAQETQYF. As DNA, the CDR3 is TGTGCCAGCAGCTTGGGAAAGGGGACAGCCCAAGAGACCCAGTACTTC.

The chain carries TRBV6-5 and TRBJ1-2; the match to TRBD1 covers 10 bases. CDR1 MNHEY and CDR2 SVGAGI come from the germline V gene. Germline trimming cut 2 bases from V and 5 bases from J; bases unmatched to any gene: 5. This CDR3 comprises 15 residues. Here the CDR3 reads CASSYGQGDWYGYTF. The CDR3, as DNA: TGTGCCAGCAGTTACGGACAGGGGGATTGGTATGGCTACACCTTC.

The gene calls are TRBV5-1 and TRBJ2-7; 9 bases are a match to TRBD2. Germline trimming cut 0 bases from V and 2 bases from J; bases unmatched to any gene: 3. The length of the CDR3 is 15 residues. Germline CDR1 SGHRS, CDR2 YFSETQ. The CDR3 sequence is CASSLALAGAYEQYF. The CDR3 region has the DNA TGCGCCAGCAGCTTGGCGTTAGCGGGGGCCTACGAGCAGTACTTC.

The rearrangement joins TRBV28 to TRBJ1-4; D remains ambiguous. This CDR3 is 15 amino acids long. The germline V gene has CDR1 MDHEN and CDR2 SYDVKM. V lost 3 bases, J lost 10 bases, and 18 bases lay in between. The CDR3, as DNA: TGTGCCAGCAGTTTTACGGCAGCCAGAGTTGGAAAACTGTTTTTT. Residues: CASSFTAARVGKLFF.

V gene TRBV4-1 combines with J gene TRBJ1-2, with 7 bases that match TRBD1. The V segment lost 4 bases and the J segment 8 bases; nucleotides outside the gene matches: 10. Germline CDR1 and CDR2: MGHRA and YSYEKL. The CDR3 consists of 14 residues. The CDR3 bases are TGCGCCAGCAGCCGCGGGACAGCGTCGCAAGGCTACACCTTC. Protein sequence: CASSRGTASQGYTF.

The genes are TRBV5-4 and TRBJ1-2; D remains ambiguous. The germline gives CDR1 SGHNT, CDR2 YYREEE (reference sequence). V lost 1 base and J 8 bases, leaving 18 bases between the germline ends. The CDR3 spans 15 residues. The CDR3 DNA reads TGTGCCAGCAGCTTGCTGTCATTTCGGAGTTGGGGCTACACCTTC. Residues: CASSLLSFRSWGYTF.

This clone occurred once. The V call is TRBV5-6, the J call TRBJ2-3, with D perhaps matching TRBD1 or TRBD2 (5 bases each). Germline CDR1 reads SGHDT; CDR2 reads YYEEEE. V was cut by 0 bases and J by 7 bases, with 9 bases left in between. The CDR3 has 13 amino acids. CDR3 in amino acids: CASSLGGVNTQYF. The CDR3 nucleotides are TGTGCCAGCAGCTTGGGAGGGGTAAATACGCAGTATTTT.

The chain employs TRBV5-1 and TRBJ2-2, with D possibly matching TRBD2 (5 bases). This CDR3 is built from 12 residues. The germline V and J ends were trimmed by 5 bases and 4 bases, with 6 bases remaining between them. From germline, CDR1 is SGHRS and CDR2 YFSETQ. The DNA for the CDR3 is TGCGCCAGCAGGGAGGCCACCGGGGAGCTGTTTTTT. Amino acid sequence: CASREATGELFF.

This rearrangement joins TRBV9 to TRBJ2-7; possibly TRBD2 for D (6 bases). V was cut by 4 bases and J by 1 base, with 15 bases left in between. CDR1 is SGDLS, CDR2 YYNGEE, per germline. CDR3 size: 15 residues. CDR3 sequence (DNA): TGTGCCAGCAGCTCCAGCGGGTCTTCATCCTACGAGCAGTACTTC. This gives the protein CASSSSGSSSYEQYF.

The chain recombines TRBV6-5 with TRBJ2-7; 12 bases fit TRBD2. Trimming at V came to 0 bases and at J to 4 bases, leaving 4 bases not matched to a gene. The CDR3 runs 16 residues. In germline, CDR1 is MNHEY, CDR2 SVGAGI. In DNA form, the CDR3 reads TGTGCCAGCAGTTACTCGTCGCTAGCGGGAGGGTACGAGCAGTACTTC. Protein sequence: CASSYSSLAGGYEQYF.

The chain employs TRBV7-9 and TRBJ1-4; 8 positions match TRBD1. Germline V lookup: CDR1 SEHNR, CDR2 FQNEAQ (reference sequence). Losses at the gene ends were 5 bases for V and 8 bases for J; bases not matched to a gene: 7. The CDR3 totals 14 residues. CDR3: CASSDQTGAEKLFF. The CDR3 DNA follows: TGTGCCAGCAGCGACCAGACAGGGGCCGAAAAACTGTTTTTT.

The chain carries TRBV6-5 and TRBJ2-3; D may be TRBD1 (6 bases). The CDR3 has 13 residues. Trimming took off 4 bases at V and 3 bases at J, with 8 bases between the two ends. Germline assignment: CDR1 MNHEY and CDR2 SVGAGI. CDR3: CASSFQGTDTQYF. The CDR3 DNA reads TGTGCCAGCAGTTTCCAGGGGACAGATACGCAGTATTTT.

This clone is a singleton in its sample. The rearrangement uses TRBV29-1 and TRBJ1-4, with no clear D. The CDR3 sequence is 12 residues long. CDR1 and CDR2 from the germline V gene are SQVTM and ANQGSEA. V was pared by 7 bases and J by 8 bases, with 14 bases between. CDR3 amino acids: CSAQNGPEKLFF. In DNA, the CDR3 is TGCAGCGCCCAAAACGGGCCCGAAAAACTGTTTTTT.

The chain is built from TRBV19 and TRBJ1-2; possible D gene TRBD1, 6 bases. The CDR3 has 17 residues. Trimming left V 5 bases short and J 8 bases short, with 27 bases between. Germline V gene lookup returns CDR1 LNHDA and CDR2 SQIVND (reference sequence). The CDR3 spells CASSVRWDTTFDNGYTF. The CDR3 coding sequence is TGTGCCAGTAGTGTACGGTGGGACACGACGTTTGATAACGGCTACACCTTC.

The gene calls are TRBV21-1 and TRBJ2-7; the table assigns TRBD1, which was not confirmed against the DNA. TRBV21-1 is given as a pseudogene. The CDR3 contains 15 residues. CDR3 nucleotide sequence: TGTGCCAGCAGCAAATATAGACAGGGGGCTGGCGAGCAGTACTTC. Residues: CASSKYRQGAGEQYF.

This clone appeared a few times. This chain uses TRBV5-1 with TRBJ1-5; no reliable D call. Trimming cost V 0 bases and J 5 bases, with 12 bases left between them. CDR3 length: 15 amino acids. Germline V lookup: CDR1 SGHRS, CDR2 YFSETQ. In DNA, the CDR3 is TGCGCCAGCAGCTTGGTGGCAGGACCGGATCAGCCCCAGCATTTT. Protein sequence: CASSLVAGPDQPQHF.

The CDR3 nucleotides are TGTGCCAGCAGCTTAGCGAGTAGGGGGCTGAGGGGACTGTTTTTT. Encoded protein: CASSLASRGLRGLFF. The genes are TRBV11-1 and TRBJ1-4; 7 positions match TRBD1. Germline V gives CDR1 SGHAT, CDR2 FQDESV (reference sequence). The CDR3 is 15 amino acids. Losses at the gene ends were 0 bases for V and 13 bases for J; bases not matched to a gene: 11. The variable domain in full, with the rest retrieved from reference TRBV11-1 and TRBJ1-4, is EAEVAQSPRYKITEKSQAVAFWCDPISGHATLYWYRQILGQGPELLVQFQDESVVDDSQLPKDRFSAERLKGVDSTLKIQPAELGDSAMYLCASSLASRGLRGLFFGSGTQLSVL.

The V and J genes are TRBV30 and TRBJ2-3; a weak D match, TRBD1 (5 bases). Trimming stripped 5 bases from V and 4 bases from J, with 13 bases between. The germline gives CDR1 GTSNPN, CDR2 SVGIG (reference sequence). The CDR3 contains 13 residues. Here the CDR3 DNA reads TGTGCCTGGGTTTGGGGCGACGCAGATACGCAGTATTTT. It encodes CAWVWGDADTQYF.

Comments on this clone: At the DNA level, this CDR3 is encoded by other sequences in the same sample as well. The chain carries TRBV5-1 and TRBJ2-5; 12 nucleotides match TRBD2. Germline assignment: CDR1 SGHRS and CDR2 YFSETQ. Trimming at V came to 3 bases and at J to 2 bases, leaving 2 bases not matched to a gene. CDR3 length: 15 residues. The CDR3 is CASSSGLAGQETQYF. The CDR3 DNA is TGCGCCAGCAGCTCCGGACTAGCGGGACAAGAGACCCAGTACTTC.

J is TRBJ1-1 and V is TRBV5-4; the D is unclear. From germline, CDR1 is SGHNT and CDR2 YYREEE (reference sequence). This CDR3 contains 14 residues. V lost 5 bases and J 2 bases, leaving 13 bases between the germline ends. CDR3 nucleotide sequence: TGTGCCAGCAGGCCCCTTACTAGCAACACTGAAGCTTTCTTT. It translates to CASRPLTSNTEAFF. The full variable domain, with the rest looked up from reference TRBV5-4 and TRBJ1-1, is ETGVTQSPTHLIKTRGQQVTLRCSSQSGHNTVSWYQQALGQGPQFIFQYYREEENGRGNFPPRFSGLQFPNYSSELNVNALELDDSALYLCASRPLTSNTEAFFGQGTRLTVV.

The rearrangement links TRBV7-9 to TRBJ2-3; 11 bases match TRBD2. With V trimmed by 0 bases and J by 2 bases, 1 base remained unmatched. CDR1 is SEHNR and CDR2 is FQNEAQ in the germline V gene (reference sequence). The CDR3 consists of 16 residues. The CDR3 here is CASSLASGRATDTQYF. CDR3 in DNA: TGTGCCAGCAGCTTAGCTAGCGGGAGGGCCACAGATACGCAGTATTTT.

The chain combines TRBV7-3 with TRBJ1-1, with D perhaps TRBD1 (6 bases). The CDR3 is made up of 14 amino acids. V was shortened by 4 bases and J by 6 bases, with 15 bases between the two germline ends. Germline V gene lookup returns CDR1 SGHTA and CDR2 FQGTGA. The chain's CDR3 is CASSSWTVDAEAFF. The CDR3 DNA is TGTGCCAGCAGCTCCTGGACAGTCGACGCTGAAGCTTTCTTT.

This clone was observed a single time. The chain carries TRBV13 and TRBJ2-1; D possibly corresponds to TRBD2 (5 bases). Trimming removed 5 bases at V and 1 base at J, with 9 bases between. In germline, CDR1 is PRHDT, CDR2 FYEKMQ (reference sequence). The CDR3 has 14 amino acids. CDR3 coding DNA: TGTGCCAGCAGCCGGCGACTATCCTACAATGAGCAGTTCTTC. Protein product: CASSRRLSYNEQFF.

The chain employs TRBV11-1 and TRBJ2-7; 7 nucleotides align to TRBD2. CDR1 and CDR2 from the germline V gene are SGHAT and FQDESV (reference sequence). The CDR3 runs 13 residues. J lost 2 bases, V lost 5 bases, and 3 bases had no gene match. The CDR3 loop reads CASSIGTTYEQYF. CDR3 sequence (DNA): TGTGCCAGCAGCATCGGGACTACCTACGAGCAGTACTTC.